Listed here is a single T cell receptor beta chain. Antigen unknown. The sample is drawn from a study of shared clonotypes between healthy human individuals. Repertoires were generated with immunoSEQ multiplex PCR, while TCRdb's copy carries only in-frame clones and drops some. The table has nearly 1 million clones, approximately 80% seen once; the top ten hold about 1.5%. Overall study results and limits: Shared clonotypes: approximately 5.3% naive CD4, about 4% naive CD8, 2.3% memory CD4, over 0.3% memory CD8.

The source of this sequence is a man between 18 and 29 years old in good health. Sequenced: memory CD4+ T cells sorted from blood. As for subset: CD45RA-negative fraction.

CDR3 sequence (DNA): TGTGCCATCAGTGAGTCGCCTAGCGGGGGGAATAAGGGTGAGCAGTTCTTC. Protein product: CAISESPSGGNKGEQFF. V usage is TRBV10-3 and J usage is TRBJ2-1; 11 nucleotides align to TRBD2. The V gene end was trimmed by 0 bases and the J gene end by 9 bases; junction bases not matched to a gene: 10. The CDR3 length is 17 residues. Looked up from germline, CDR1 is ENHRY and CDR2 is SYGVKD.